This T cell receptor (beta chain) was recorded in a study of blood T cell repertoires in COVID-19. Study-wide context: Researchers got acute and convalescent COVID-19 samples from the United States, Italy and Spain.

Method: immunoSEQ multiplex PCR; TCRdb's copy keeps in-frame clones and lacks some. The table lists about 120,000 clones, almost 90% of them singletons, with more than 3% in the top ten. J was trimmed by 5 bases and V by 2 bases; bases with no gene match: 16. Germline V gene lookup returns CDR1 SGHTA and CDR2 FQGTGA. The CDR3 runs 18 residues. The V gene is TRBV7-3, the J gene TRBJ2-5, with 8 bases lining up with TRBD2. The sequence was collected from a woman in her sixties or seventies with COVID-19, enrolled during active disease. The material sequenced was peripheral blood. The CDR3 DNA follows: TGTGCCAGCAGCTTAGACTCTTCGCGGGGGGAAGCATGGGAGACCCAGTACTTC. Protein: CASSLDSSRGEAWETQYF.